The 4 T cell receptor beta chains presented below share a single source sample, sequenced in a study of blood T cell repertoires in COVID-19. Sequencing was performed with immunoSEQ multiplex PCR; in TCRdb, only in-frame clones are kept and a portion is missing. Of under 200,000 clones in the sample, about 80% were seen once. What was sequenced was peripheral blood. The origin of the receptors is a man in his sixties or seventies with active or convalescent COVID-19.

As regards this clone: The junction and the germline gene differ at one end; a read error may be behind it. Other DNA sequences in this sample translate to the same CDR3. This sequence joins TRBV7-8 and TRBJ2-1; 10 bases line up with TRBD2. This CDR3 comprises 18 residues. Germline V gene data show CDR1 as SGHVS and CDR2 as FQNEAQ. CDR3 DNA: TGTGCCAGCAGCCCTGGCCGGACTAGCGGACGAGGGAGGAATGAGCAATTCTTC. This translates into CASSPGRTSGRGRNEQFF.

In this sample, this clone turned up a few times. The chain uses TRBV6-5 and TRBJ2-3; possibly TRBD1 for D (7 bases). The germline gives CDR1 MNHEY, CDR2 SVGAGI. This CDR3 has 15 amino acids. Trimming shortened V by 6 bases and J by 1 base, and 14 bases separated the two germline ends. This chain's CDR3 is CASREGAGRTDTQYF. The CDR3 DNA sequence: TGTGCCAGCAGGGAGGGGGCAGGCCGCACAGATACGCAGTATTTT.

This sequence joins TRBV7-2 and TRBJ2-7; possibly TRBD2 for D (5 bases). The germline V and J ends were trimmed by 4 bases and 5 bases, with 15 bases remaining between them. CDR1 SGHTA and CDR2 FQGNSA come from the germline V gene. This CDR3 comprises 14 residues. CDR3 sequence (DNA): TGTGCCAGCAGCTACCTGGGCACCGGGAACGAGCAGTACTTC. Translation: CASSYLGTGNEQYF.

This chain joins TRBV7-2 and TRBJ1-1, with D possibly matching TRBD1 (5 bases). V lost 0 bases and J lost 3, with 8 bases in between. The CDR3 runs 14 residues. The V gene's germline CDR1 is SGHTA and CDR2 FQGNSA. DNA for the CDR3: TGTGCCAGCAGCTTAGCAGGGACTCACACTGAAGCTTTCTTT. Protein product: CASSLAGTHTEAFF.